These 6 T cell receptor beta chains came from one sample sequenced in a study of blood T cell repertoires in COVID-19. Assay: immunoSEQ multiplex PCR; the TCRdb copy retains only in-frame clones and omits some. Among fewer than 200,000 clones listed, roughly 87% were seen once. Sequenced sample: peripheral blood. Receptors originate from a woman aged 70 to 79 with COVID-19, enrolled during active disease.

This clone turned up a few times. V and J are TRBV5-1 and TRBJ2-6; TRBD1 might be the D (7 bases). The V gene's germline CDR1 is SGHRS and CDR2 YFSETQ. CDR3 length: 18 residues. The V and J ends lost 4 bases and 2 bases respectively, with 19 bases between them. CDR3 region: CASSMRGQTSPGANVLTF. In nucleotides, the CDR3 is TGCGCCAGCAGCATGCGGGGACAGACCTCCCCTGGGGCCAACGTCCTGACTTTC.

The chain has TRBV11-2 and TRBJ2-3, with D possibly being TRBD2 (7 bases). The length of the CDR3 is 16 residues. Per germline, CDR1 SGHAT and CDR2 FQNNGV. The V gene lost 4 bases and the J gene lost 1 base, with 15 bases spanning the gap. CDR3 region: CASSSRGGAGTDTQYF. The DNA for the CDR3 is TGTGCCAGCAGCTCGCGTGGGGGGGCAGGCACAGATACGCAGTATTTT. Combining the CDR3 with reference TRBV11-2 and TRBJ2-3 gives the whole variable domain EAGVAQSPRYKIIEKRQSVAFWCNPISGHATLYWYQQILGQGPKLLIQFQNNGVVDDSQLPKDRFSAERLKGVDSTLKIQPAKLEDSAVYLCASSSRGGAGTDTQYFGPGTRLTVL.

The rearrangement links TRBV5-1 to TRBJ1-5; tentative D call: TRBD1 (6 bases). CDR3 size: 15 residues. From germline, CDR1 is SGHRS and CDR2 YFSETQ. Trimming left V 3 bases short and J 0 bases short, with 10 bases between. Here the CDR3 reads CASSSTGLSNQPQHF. DNA for the CDR3: TGCGCCAGCAGCTCAACAGGGCTTAGCAATCAGCCCCAGCATTTT.

The rearrangement uses TRBV4-1 and TRBJ2-1, with 14 bases aligning to TRBD2. The CDR3 covers 20 residues. Germline assignment: CDR1 MGHRA and CDR2 YSYEKL. V lost 0 bases to trimming and J lost 9 bases; unmatched junction nucleotides: 16. CDR3 region: CASSQEGGGLAGVMLSEQFF. The DNA of the CDR3 is TGCGCCAGCAGCCAAGAAGGGGGGGGACTAGCGGGAGTTATGCTCAGTGAGCAGTTCTTC.

This clone turned up a few times. This chain connects TRBV30 to TRBJ2-7; 9 bases match TRBD1. This CDR3 has 13 residues. CDR1 and CDR2 (germline): GTSNPN, SVGIG (reference sequence). V lost 3 bases and J lost 3; bases outside the gene matches: 3. CDR3 protein: CAWSRDRVYEQYF. CDR3 coding DNA: TGTGCCTGGAGCAGGGACAGGGTCTACGAGCAGTACTTC.

The chain uses TRBV5-1 and TRBJ1-3; D is perhaps TRBD1 (5 bases). CDR3 length: 14 amino acids. V lost 7 bases and J lost 0, with 11 bases in between. Germline values: CDR1 SGHRS, CDR2 YFSETQ. This chain's CDR3 is CASGQGLSGNTIYF. CDR3 coding DNA: TGCGCCAGCGGTCAGGGCCTCTCTGGAAACACCATATATTTT.